This TCR beta chain was identified during a study of cytomegalovirus exposure and HLA in healthy donors. General study results and limits: Rarity marked most TCR sequences, yet some public TCRs occurred in many donors. Researchers had no immune exposure information except CMV serostatus available. Investigators reported under 200 TCR beta chains as tied to cytomegalovirus.

Donors counted as nominally healthy when sampled, yet unrecorded immune exposures were likely. In germline, CDR1 is MNHEY, CDR2 SMNVEV (reference sequence). Trimming cost V 1 base and J 2 bases, with 8 bases left between them. The CDR3 length is 14 residues. It was with 60 Vbeta and 13 Jbeta primers that the PCR ran. Profiling relied on immunoSEQ multiplex PCR, and the TCRdb table lists in-frame clones only, not all of them. This table holds under 45,000 clones, around 65% found once. This clone was detected only a few times. Its antigen is unknown. This clonotype originated in a human donor in good health. The genes are TRBV27 and TRBJ1-2, with D perhaps matching TRBD1 (6 bases). Sequenced material: PBMCs. The CDR3 sequence: CASSLYQGNYGYTF. In DNA, the CDR3 is TGTGCCAGCAGTTTATACCAGGGGAACTATGGCTACACCTTC.